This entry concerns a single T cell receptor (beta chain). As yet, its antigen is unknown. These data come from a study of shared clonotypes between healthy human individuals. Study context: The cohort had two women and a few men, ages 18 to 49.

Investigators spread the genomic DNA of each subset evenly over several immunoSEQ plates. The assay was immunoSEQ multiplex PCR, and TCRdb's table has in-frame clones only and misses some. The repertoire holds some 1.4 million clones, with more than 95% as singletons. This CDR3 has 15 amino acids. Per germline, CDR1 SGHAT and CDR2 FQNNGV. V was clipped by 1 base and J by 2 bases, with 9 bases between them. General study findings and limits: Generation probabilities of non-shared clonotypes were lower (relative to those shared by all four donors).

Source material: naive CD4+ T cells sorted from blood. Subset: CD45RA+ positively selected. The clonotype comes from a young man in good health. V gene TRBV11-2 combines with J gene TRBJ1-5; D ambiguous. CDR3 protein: CASSLGTLGNQPQHF. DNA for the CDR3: TGTGCCAGCAGCTTAGGCACTCTGGGCAATCAGCCCCAGCATTTT.